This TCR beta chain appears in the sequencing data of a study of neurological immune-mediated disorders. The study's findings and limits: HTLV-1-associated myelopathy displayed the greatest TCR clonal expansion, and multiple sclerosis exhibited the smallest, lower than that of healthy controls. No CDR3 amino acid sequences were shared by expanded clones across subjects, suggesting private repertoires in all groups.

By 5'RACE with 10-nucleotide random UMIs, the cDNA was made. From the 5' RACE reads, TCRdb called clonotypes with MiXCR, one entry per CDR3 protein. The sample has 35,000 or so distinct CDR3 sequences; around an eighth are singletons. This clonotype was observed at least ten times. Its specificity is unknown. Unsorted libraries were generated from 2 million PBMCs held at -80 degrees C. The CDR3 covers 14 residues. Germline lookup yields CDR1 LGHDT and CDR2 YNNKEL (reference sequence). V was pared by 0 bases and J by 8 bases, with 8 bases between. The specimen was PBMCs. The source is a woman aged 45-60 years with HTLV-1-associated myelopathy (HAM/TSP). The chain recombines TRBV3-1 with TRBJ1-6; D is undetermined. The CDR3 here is CASSQEFTYSPLHF. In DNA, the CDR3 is TGTGCCAGCAGCCAAGAATTCACGTATTCACCCCTCCACTTT.